This T cell receptor beta chain was captured in a study of identical twins' blood T cells (dated by TCRdb to the early 2010s). Describing the broader study: Around 50 million Illumina reads were obtained across some twelve libraries, comprising six alpha-chain and six beta-chain libraries. The study compared TCR alpha and beta chain repertoires of three pairs of monozygous twins using next-generation sequencing to assess genetic influence on repertoire formation.

As concerns this clonotype: No antigen is known for it. Per-nucleotide qualities are absent, and no much larger clonotype sits a single base away.

Six healthy women forming three monozygous twin pairs were used as donors. All three twin pairs had been reared together and were thought likely to have met the same infectious agents and vaccines. TCR cDNA libraries were prepared from RNA that had been isolated from peripheral blood mononuclear cells. CDR1 KGHSH and CDR2 LQKENI were looked up in the germline V gene. Trimming costs V 6 bases and J 4 bases, and their ends lie 18 bases apart. Its CDR3 holds 15 amino acids, cysteine through phenylalanine. Just CDR3 DNA is preserved here, 45 bases in frame from base 1. Broad study findings and their caveats: Because the twins were reared together, environmental influences could not be ruled out as the explanation for twin similarity. How many CDR3 clonotypes two donors shared depended mainly on the product of their cloneset sizes, and the twins did not clearly stray from this trend. Among the most abundant TCRbeta clonotypes, more CDR3 sequences were shared by each donor with her twin than with unrelated donors. Validation by independent studies was stated to be required for the proposed role of the TCRalpha J segment in MHC recognition during thymic selection. Twin pairs were reported to be markedly more alike in V gene usage than unrelated donors were, even when looking at non-selected out-of-frame TCRbeta clonotypes.

Libraries came from 5' RACE. The sequencer listed for this sample is Illumina Genome Analyzer IIx. The RNA-based TCR cDNA libraries were made using a previously described protocol that was modified in several ways. To prevent cross-contamination, sample-specific barcodes were added to both ends of each TCR cDNA library during cDNA synthesis and amplification. The source study handled its data this way. Each individual had between about 85,000 and nearly 500,000 identified clonotypes, and each library contained about 2.2 to 4 million CDR3-containing reads. Reads carrying improper barcode index combinations were removed, after which the MiTCR software was used to build a cloneset for each library. During the assembly of CDR3 clonotypes by MiTCR, low-quality reads were filtered or rescued and PCR and sequencing errors were corrected. Artificial out-of-frame clonotypes were mapped to in-frame sequences, with one indel allowed in the CDR3, and then removed. Similarity in V and J gene usage between donors was calculated as the Jensen-Shannon divergence divided by the mean entropy. The public sequencing data were trimmed at Q25 with fastp and processed into clonotypes with MiXCR by TCRdb, which kept only in-frame beta chains. Every entry covers one CDR3 protein and lists the most common genes and DNA from its rows. TCRdb, not the authors, supplied the V and J calls. The sample table shows fewer than 450,000 distinct CDR3 sequences, and about 28% are seen once. The leading ten clones occupy 5.5% to 6.5% of the sample.

The sequence was obtained from a woman aged 18-55 years in good health. The V and J genes are TRBV18 and TRBJ1-1, with a tentative D gene TRBD1 over 5 matching bases. Sequenced sample: PBMCs. The CDR3 amino acid sequence is: CASSQNPGRTTEAFF. The DNA reads TGTGCCAGCTCCCAAAACCCAGGGAGGACCACTGAAGCTTTCTTT.